This T cell receptor (beta chain) was captured in a study of T cells after yellow fever vaccination. Background on the study: Any fraction with a low cell number was prepared using SMART-Seq v4 Ultra Low Input.

CDR1 is SGHNT, CDR2 YYREEE, per germline (reference sequence). V shed 4 bases, J shed 12 bases, and the junction held 7 bases outside the gene matches. There are 13 residues in the CDR3. The sample holds a few counts of this clonotype. The antigen is not known. General study findings and limits: Weaker overall, the secondary response nonetheless peaked faster (day 5 versus 15).

One entry per CDR3 protein, called by TCRdb with MiXCR from the 5' RACE reads. The sample includes 120,000 or so distinct CDR3 sequences, roughly 7.2% seen only once; the top ten take approximately 2.7%. This receptor was taken from a man younger than 35 who received the YFV17D yellow fever vaccine. The specimen was CD4+ T cells sorted from PBMCs, collected more than 35 days after the first yellow fever vaccination. This rearrangement joins TRBV5-4 to TRBJ1-6, with TRBD1 matching over 7 bases. The CDR3 DNA is TGTGCCAGCAGCCTACAGGGGACGGAACCCCTCCACTTT. Amino acids: CASSLQGTEPLHF. Based on the CDR3 plus reference TRBV5-4 and TRBJ1-6, the full variable domain is ETGVTQSPTHLIKTRGQQVTLRCSSQSGHNTVSWYQQALGQGPQFIFQYYREEENGRGNFPPRFSGLQFPNYSSELNVNALELDDSALYLCASSLQGTEPLHFGNGTRLTVT.